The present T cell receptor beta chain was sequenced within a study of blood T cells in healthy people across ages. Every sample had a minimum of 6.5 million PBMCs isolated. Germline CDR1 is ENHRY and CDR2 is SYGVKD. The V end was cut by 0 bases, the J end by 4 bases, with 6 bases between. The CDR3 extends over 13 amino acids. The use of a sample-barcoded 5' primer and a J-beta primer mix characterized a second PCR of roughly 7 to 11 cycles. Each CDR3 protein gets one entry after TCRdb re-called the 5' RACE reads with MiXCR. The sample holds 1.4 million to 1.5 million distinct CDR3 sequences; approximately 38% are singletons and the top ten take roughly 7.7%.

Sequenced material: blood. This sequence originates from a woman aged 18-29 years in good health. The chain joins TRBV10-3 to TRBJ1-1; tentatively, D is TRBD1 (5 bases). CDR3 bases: TGTGCCATCAGTGAGTCAGGGGCCACTGAAGCTTTCTTT. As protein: CAISESGATEAFF.